Sequencing of this T cell receptor beta chain was carried out in a study of human versus mouse CDR3 diversity and MHC coevolution. This clone was recorded once. Sequencing used immunoSEQ multiplex PCR; TCRdb keeps in-frame clones, though not all of them. The sample has around 74,000 clones, roughly 92% seen once. The CDR3 extends over 20 amino acids. CDR1 and CDR2 (germline): MGHRA, YSYEKL. With 1 base clipped from V and 0 bases from J, the junction kept 10 bases outside the gene matches. The chain combines TRBV4-1 with TRBJ2-1; 12 nucleotides align to TRBD2. Sequences were obtained from naive CD4+ T cells from blood. Regarding subset: CD45RO-negative CD62L-positive naive CD4 T cells. The receptor was derived from a person aged 30 to 69 in good health. The CDR3 here is CASSQGSLAGGFSSYNEQFF. For the CDR3, the DNA is TGCGCCAGCAGCCAAGGATCTCTAGCGGGGGGGTTCAGCTCCTACAATGAGCAGTTCTTC.